The source of this T cell receptor beta chain is a study of T cell responses to AZD1222 COVID-19 vaccine. Looking at the study overall: Researchers grouped second doses given at about 4 or about 12 weeks into one pool. Study-wide findings and caveats: The study identified only five to seven AZD1222 recipients as seropositive at baseline. Every sample of the repertoires postdated the peak T cell response. Donors, mostly white British, included more females; clonal diversity was possibly underestimated.

Measured with immunoSEQ multiplex PCR; TCRdb has only the in-frame clones, and not every one. The table lists 160,000 or so clones, around 90% of them singletons. The ends lost 5 bases at V and 3 bases at J; junction bases unmatched: 11. Germline V gene data show CDR1 as SGHTA and CDR2 as FQGNSA. This CDR3 region has 17 residues. Concerning this clone itself: The target antigen is unknown.

This chain connects TRBV7-2 to TRBJ1-2, with 11 bases matching TRBD1. This clonotype originated in an adult in good health. The sequenced sample was peripheral blood, obtained on day 0 of AZD1222 vaccination. DNA for the CDR3: TGTGCCAGCAGCGGCGCCGGGACAGGGGGATCGTACTATGGCTACACCTTC. Amino acids: CASSGAGTGGSYYGYTF. The complete variable domain, with remaining parts taken from reference TRBV7-2 and TRBJ1-2, reads GAGVSQSPSNKVTEKGKDVELRCDPISGHTALYWYRQSLGQGLEFLIYFQGNSAPDKSGLPSDRFSAERTGGSVSTLTIQRTQQEDSAVYLCASSGAGTGGSYYGYTFGSGTRLTVV.